These T cell receptor beta chains were read from a single sample in a study of metastatic and nonmetastatic thyroid tumors. TCRdb re-called clones from the PCR reads using MiXCR. The sample has tens of thousands of clones; 20% are singletons. The sequenced sample consisted of blood. The source of these receptors is a female donor with papillary thyroid cancer or a benign thyroid nodule (not recorded which). Some clones in this sample may be carry-over from other donors' samples. Both conserved end residues are part of each CDR3. A D gene is named only where the DNA matches it firmly.

CDR3 length	V gene	D gene	J gene	CDR3 protein
15	TRBV19	TRBD2	TRBJ2-7	CSSSIMVAGVYEQYF
14	TRBV10-2	TRBD2	TRBJ2-1	CASALAGGRQEQFF
14	TRBV6-2/TRBV6-3	NA	TRBJ1-2	CASSSGTSNYGYTF
14	TRBV12-3/TRBV12-4	TRBD2	TRBJ2-3	CASSPTSGTDTQYF
14	TRBV7-3	NA	TRBJ2-7	CASSPPGRSHEQYF
15	TRBV19	TRBD1	TRBJ1-5	CASSIEGGGNQPQHF
15	TRBV4-2	TRBD1	TRBJ1-3	CASSPRQGLRNTIYF
13	TRBV24-1	NA	TRBJ1-2	CATSDTANYGYTF
13	TRBV19	TRBD2	TRBJ2-7	CAGGTSGNYEQYF
12	TRBV3-1	NA	TRBJ1-1	CAVGRRNTEAFF
14	TRBV5-4	NA	TRBJ2-2	CASSLAPDTGELFF
14	TRBV19	TRBD2	TRBJ2-1	CASLGGSSYNEQFF
13	TRBV5-1	TRBD2	TRBJ2-7	CASILQGRDGQYF
12	TRBV12-3/TRBV12-4	TRBD1	TRBJ1-5	CASSGTDQPQHF
12	TRBV30	NA	TRBJ1-2	CAWSRDLYGYTF
15	TRBV6-5	TRBD1	TRBJ1-5	CASSYSGQGNQPQHF
14	TRBV3-1	NA	TRBJ1-6	CASKGIPYNSPLHF
12	TRBV7-6	NA	TRBJ1-1	CASGGLGTEAFF
15	TRBV28	TRBD1	TRBJ2-5	CASSPRRTGEETQYF
15	TRBV28	NA	TRBJ2-2	CATWGRGQEGRELFF
15	TRBV19	TRBD1	TRBJ1-4	CASSSGTGPNEKLFF
11	TRBV28	NA	TRBJ2-7	CASSLAFEQYF
13	TRBV5-1	NA	TRBJ2-3	CASSLGETDTQYF
16	TRBV28	NA	TRBJ1-1	CASSPPLTGPNTEAFF
14	TRBV4-1	NA	TRBJ1-2	CASSQDRQTNGYTF
11	TRBV6-1	NA	TRBJ2-3	CASSQKDTQYF
14	TRBV11-3	TRBD1	TRBJ2-1	CASSPDRAYNEQFF
13	TRBV3-1	NA	TRBJ2-7	CASSQGRPSEQYF
17	TRBV4-1	TRBD2	TRBJ2-5	CASSQDSSGRGWETQYF
12	TRBV20-1	NA	TRBJ2-7	CSALNNPYEQYF
13	TRBV19	NA	TRBJ1-1	CASSISQNTEAFF
13	TRBV10-3	NA	TRBJ2-7	CAIRPTGSCEQYF
15	TRBV14	TRBD1	TRBJ2-7	CASSQRDSQPYEQYF
12	TRBV12-3/TRBV12-4	NA	TRBJ1-1	CASSWGRTEAFF
13	TRBV3-1	TRBD1	TRBJ1-2	CASSRDRAYGYTF
14	TRBV5-1	TRBD1	TRBJ2-7	CASSTRDRAYEQYF
14	TRBV5-6	TRBD2	TRBJ2-2	CASASGMNTGELFF
13	TRBV13	NA	TRBJ1-2	CASSHREGYGYTF
14	TRBV20-1	NA	TRBJ2-1	CIATTVTGYNEQFF
14	TRBV4-2	NA	TRBJ2-1	CASSEGEAGNEQFF
15	TRBV6-4	NA	TRBJ2-1	CASSGQTSSYNEQFF
14	TRBV7-9	NA	TRBJ2-2	CASSPLGNTGELFF
14	TRBV6-5	TRBD2	TRBJ2-1	CASSYSLADNEQFF
14	TRBV6-2/TRBV6-3	NA	TRBJ2-7	CASTLLDGSYEQYF
17	TRBV20-1	NA	TRBJ2-5	CSAEGGKRRMPRDTQYF
13	TRBV2	NA	TRBJ1-1	CASSGDRNTEAFF
13	TRBV19	NA	TRBJ2-2	CASSLVGDGELFF
12	TRBV30	NA	TRBJ1-2	CACPREGPGYTF
13	TRBV24-1	NA	TRBJ2-3	CATSVGSGDTQYF
15	TRBV12-3/TRBV12-4	NA	TRBJ2-4	CASSLQGGTKNIQYF
13	TRBV4-1	NA	TRBJ2-2	CASSRVVTGELFF
15	TRBV11-2	NA	TRBJ1-6	CASSLEPGNNSPLHF
13	TRBV20-1	TRBD1	TRBJ2-7	CSATTGGSGEQYF
16	TRBV4-1	NA	TRBJ1-5	CASSQVPGPGGRAQHF
14	TRBV6-1	NA	TRBJ1-5	CASSLSGGRQPQHF
15	TRBV5-1	NA	TRBJ2-7	CASSRPGDSSYEQYF
13	TRBV7-7	NA	TRBJ2-2	CASSVSNTGELFF
14	TRBV5-1	NA	TRBJ2-7	CASSFVGQNYEQYF
18	TRBV20-1	NA	TRBJ1-6	CSARDSGLGSSYNSPLHF